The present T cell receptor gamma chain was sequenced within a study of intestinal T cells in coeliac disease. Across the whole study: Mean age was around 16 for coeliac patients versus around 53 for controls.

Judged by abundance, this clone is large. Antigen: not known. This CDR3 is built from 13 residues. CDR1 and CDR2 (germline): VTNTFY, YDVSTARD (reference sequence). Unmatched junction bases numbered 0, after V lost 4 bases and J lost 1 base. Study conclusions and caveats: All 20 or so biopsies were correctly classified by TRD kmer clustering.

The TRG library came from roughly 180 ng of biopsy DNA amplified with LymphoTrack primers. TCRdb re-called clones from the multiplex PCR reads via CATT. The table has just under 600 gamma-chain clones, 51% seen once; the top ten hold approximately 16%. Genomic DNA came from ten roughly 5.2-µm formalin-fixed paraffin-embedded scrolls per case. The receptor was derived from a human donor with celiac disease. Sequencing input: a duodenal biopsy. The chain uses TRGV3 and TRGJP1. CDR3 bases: TGTGCCACCTGGGATACCACTGGTTGGTTCAAGATATTT. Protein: CATWDTTGWFKIF.